This passage covers 19 T cell receptor beta chains from one sample sequenced in a study of T cell responses to AZD1222 COVID-19 vaccine. Measured with immunoSEQ multiplex PCR; TCRdb has only the in-frame clones, and not every one. The top ten clones hold 2.5% to 3.5% of a sample with over 85,000 clones, about 85% of them seen once. Source: peripheral blood, taken on day 0 of AZD1222 vaccination. All receptors come from an adult in good health.

CDR3 coding DNA: TGTGCCAGCACTAAAGACCTAGGGGATGAGCAGTTCTTC. Its translation is CASTKDLGDEQFF. The chain uses TRBV6-4 and TRBJ2-1, with D perhaps TRBD1 (5 bases). This CDR3 has 13 residues. The V gene lost 7 bases and the J gene lost 8 bases, with 15 bases spanning the gap. Germline V gives CDR1 MRHNA, CDR2 SNTAGT.

The chain employs TRBV7-2 and TRBJ2-1, with 10 bases that match TRBD2. V lost 1 base and J lost 4; bases outside the gene matches: 4. The CDR3 runs 16 residues. CDR1 and CDR2 from the germline V gene are SGHTA and FQGNSA. Written as DNA, the CDR3 is TGTGCCAGCAGCTTAGATACTAGCGGGGTTTACAATGAGCAGTTCTTC. Translation gives CASSLDTSGVYNEQFF. Full variable domain (remainder filled in from reference TRBV7-2 and TRBJ2-1): GAGVSQSPSNKVTEKGKDVELRCDPISGHTALYWYRQSLGQGLEFLIYFQGNSAPDKSGLPSDRFSAERTGGSVSTLTIQRTQQEDSAVYLCASSLDTSGVYNEQFFGPGTRLTVL.

The rearrangement joins TRBV4-2 to TRBJ1-4; 7 bases are a match to TRBD1. Trimming at V came to 0 bases and at J to 5 bases, leaving 3 bases not matched to a gene. Germline values: CDR1 LGHNA, CDR2 YNFKEQ. The CDR3 runs to 15 residues. Written as DNA, the CDR3 is TGTGCCAGCAGCCAAGATTTACAGGGGAATGAAAAACTGTTTTTT. This sequence encodes CASSQDLQGNEKLFF.

The chain carries TRBV5-4 and TRBJ1-3, with D perhaps matching TRBD1 (6 bases). The CDR3 is 14 residues long. Germline V lookup: CDR1 SGHNT, CDR2 YYREEE (reference sequence). V lost 4 bases and J lost 7, with 15 bases in between. Here the CDR3 DNA reads TGTGCCAGCAGCCCTGACAGGAGGGGGAACACCATATATTTT. It encodes CASSPDRRGNTIYF.

V is TRBV19 and J is TRBJ2-2, with 7 nucleotides matching TRBD2. This CDR3 region has 20 residues. The germline V gene encodes CDR1 LNHDA and CDR2 SQIVND (reference sequence). V was clipped by 3 bases and J by 5 bases; unmatched bases: 21. CDR3 nucleotides: TGTGCCAGTAGTATTAGAGAGGGGATTTGGCTGGGAGGGGCAACCGGGGAGCTGTTTTTT. This sequence encodes CASSIREGIWLGGATGELFF.

This sequence joins TRBV27 and TRBJ2-3; TRBD1 might be the D (6 bases). The CDR3 length is 14 residues. The germline CDR1 and CDR2 sequences are MNHEY and SMNVEV (reference sequence). V lost 2 bases, J lost 4 bases, and 10 bases lay in between. CDR3 amino acids: CASSLNRVADTQYF. The CDR3, as DNA: TGTGCCAGCAGTTTAAACAGGGTCGCAGATACGCAGTATTTT.

This chain joins TRBV5-6 and TRBJ2-7; 9 nucleotides agree with TRBD2. The CDR3 is 16 residues long. Germline V gene sequence: CDR1 SGHDT, CDR2 YYEEEE. J lost 1 base, V lost 2 bases, and 7 bases had no gene match. The CDR3 coding sequence is TGTGCCAGCAGCTTTGCTAGCGGGACGCCATCCTACGAGCAGTACTTC. It translates to CASSFASGTPSYEQYF.

This chain connects TRBV6-5 to TRBJ2-7, with D perhaps TRBD1 (6 bases). Germline-derived CDR1 and CDR2 are MNHEY and SVGAGI. Between the trimmed V and J ends, which lost 6 bases and 3 bases, there was a span of 18 bases. There are 15 residues in the CDR3. CDR3 nucleotides: TGTGCCAGCAGAGACGCCGGGACACCACTCTACGAGCAGTACTTC. Translating gives CASRDAGTPLYEQYF.

The chain links TRBV28 to TRBJ1-1, with D possibly matching TRBD1 (6 bases). The CDR3 consists of 16 residues. Per the germline V gene, CDR1 is MDHEN and CDR2 is SYDVKM. The germline V and J ends were trimmed by 4 bases and 4 bases, with 19 bases remaining between them. The CDR3 DNA reads as TGTGCCAGCAGTTCCACCCCGGGGGGGGCGGGCACTGAAGCTTTCTTT. Translation gives CASSSTPGGAGTEAFF.

CDR3 sequence: CASSDSPGQGNYGYTF. CDR3 coding DNA: TGTGCCAGCAGTGACTCTCCGGGACAGGGAAACTATGGCTACACCTTC. V gene TRBV6-4 combines with J gene TRBJ1-2, with 9 nucleotides matching TRBD1. The V and J ends lost 0 bases and 2 bases, in that order; junction bases with no gene match: 4. The CDR3 covers 16 residues. From germline, CDR1 is MRHNA and CDR2 SNTAGT.

Concerning this clone itself: The identical CDR3 is also encoded by other nucleotide sequences in the sample. The gene calls are TRBV5-1 and TRBJ1-1; D not resolved. CDR3 size: 13 residues. The V and J ends lost 0 bases and 2 bases respectively, with 5 bases between them. Germline lookup yields CDR1 SGHRS and CDR2 YFSETQ. The CDR3 protein is CASSLEGNTEAFF. The DNA for the CDR3 is TGCGCCAGCAGCTTGGAGGGTAACACTGAAGCTTTCTTT.

The chain couples TRBV16 to TRBJ2-1, with no clear D. The V gene's germline CDR1 is KGHSY and CDR2 FQNENV. The CDR3 spans 12 residues. Trimming cost V 7 bases and J 15 bases, with 19 bases left between them. This chain's CDR3 is CASTPQRHGLFF. The CDR3 region has the DNA TGTGCCAGCACCCCTCAGAGGCACGGGTTGTTCTTC.

The V and J genes are TRBV28 and TRBJ1-2; unclear D gene. There are 11 residues in the CDR3. CDR1 and CDR2 from the germline V gene are MDHEN and SYDVKM. V dropped 2 bases and J dropped 7 bases, with 5 bases sitting between them. The CDR3 is CASSLGAGYTF. In DNA, the CDR3 is TGTGCCAGCAGTTTAGGAGCTGGCTACACCTTC.

The sample holds one count of this clone. The V gene is TRBV5-8, the J gene TRBJ1-1; D possibly corresponds to TRBD1 (6 bases). Trimming stripped 7 bases from V and 2 bases from J, with 12 bases between. CDR3 length: 13 residues. CDR1 SGHTS and CDR2 YDEGEE come from the germline V gene. Here the CDR3 DNA reads TGTGCCAGCCACCAACAGGGAAACACTGAAGCTTTCTTT. The encoded protein is CASHQQGNTEAFF.

The chain employs TRBV5-8 and TRBJ1-2; 8 nucleotides match TRBD1. Germline lookup yields CDR1 SGHTS and CDR2 YDEGEE. V lost 3 bases to trimming and J lost 4 bases; unmatched junction nucleotides: 11. The length of the CDR3 is 16 residues. The CDR3 is CASSSPTGEPAYGYTF. The DNA of the CDR3 is TGTGCCAGCAGCTCACCGACAGGGGAACCGGCCTATGGCTACACCTTC.

V gene TRBV5-1 combines with J gene TRBJ1-1; D is ambiguous. This CDR3 comprises 13 residues. The germline V and J ends were trimmed by 4 bases and 1 base, with 8 bases remaining between them. Germline values: CDR1 SGHRS, CDR2 YFSETQ. CDR3 DNA: TGCGCCAGCAGCCCCAATGGGAACACTGAAGCTTTCTTT. Protein sequence: CASSPNGNTEAFF.

This chain links TRBV7-2 with TRBJ2-7; 7 bases map to TRBD1. Losses at the gene ends were 4 bases for V and 3 bases for J; bases not matched to a gene: 6. The CDR3 is 14 amino acids. Germline values: CDR1 SGHTA, CDR2 FQGNSA. Written as DNA, the CDR3 is TGTGCCAGCAGCTCCAGACAGGGAAGCTACGAGCAGTACTTC. Translated: CASSSRQGSYEQYF.

The chain recombines TRBV4-1 with TRBJ1-4; no definite D call. V lost 1 base and J 6 bases, leaving 6 bases between the germline ends. Germline V gene sequence: CDR1 MGHRA, CDR2 YSYEKL. The CDR3 sequence is 13 residues long. CDR3 coding DNA: TGCGCCAGCAGCCAAGGACCCGATGAAAAACTGTTTTTT. Translating gives CASSQGPDEKLFF.

The genes are TRBV3-1 (or the pseudogene TRBV3-2) and TRBJ2-2; no firm D call. This CDR3 contains 14 residues. Germline CDR1 LGHDT, CDR2 YNNKEL (reference sequence). Trimming pared 1 base from V and 5 bases from J, leaving 8 bases between. The CDR3 sequence: CASSQGRSTGELFF. The CDR3 DNA reads TGTGCCAGCAGCCAAGGAAGATCAACCGGGGAGCTGTTTTTT.